A single sample gave rise to the 17 T cell receptor beta chains below, sequenced in a study of long-term antiretroviral therapy in people with HIV. Samples were assayed with immunoSEQ v3.0 at survey level. The repertoire was sequenced with immunoSEQ multiplex PCR; TCRdb's copy has only in-frame clones and lacks some. In the table there are about 16,000 clones, more than 60% of which are singletons. The source was unsorted PBMCs, collected 2.1 years after starting antiretroviral therapy. Receptors originate from a man aged 35 to 55 with HIV.

This chain joins TRBV7-2 and TRBJ2-2; 8 nucleotides match TRBD1. The ends lost 6 bases at V and 0 bases at J; junction bases unmatched: 6. There are 16 residues in the CDR3. Germline CDR1 reads SGHTA; CDR2 reads FQGNSA. Written as DNA, the CDR3 is TGTGCCAGCAGACCCCAGGGGGCCGCGAACACCGGGGAGCTGTTTTTT. Its protein is CASRPQGAANTGELFF.

The rearrangement links TRBV5-1 to TRBJ1-2, with D possibly TRBD1 on 5 matching bases. Germline CDR1 SGHRS, CDR2 YFSETQ. V was clipped by 2 bases and J by 8 bases, with 28 bases between them. This CDR3 contains 18 residues. Here the CDR3 reads CASSFIPPRDGVGEGYTF. CDR3 coding DNA: TGCGCCAGCAGCTTTATTCCTCCCCGGGACGGCGTCGGGGAAGGCTACACCTTC. Full variable domain (remainder filled in from reference TRBV5-1 and TRBJ1-2): KAGVTQTPRYLIKTRGQQVTLSCSPISGHRSVSWYQQTPGQGLQFLFEYFSETQRNKGNFPGRFSGRQFSNSRSEMNVSTLELGDSALYLCASSFIPPRDGVGEGYTFGSGTRLTVV.

The CDR3 is CASSPGTGIHYTF. The CDR3 DNA reads as TGTGCCAGTAGTCCTGGGACAGGGATTCACTACACCTTC. The chain carries TRBV19 and TRBJ1-2, with 9 bases matching TRBD1. Trimming removed 5 bases from V and 10 bases from J; junction bases left unmatched: 8. The V gene's germline CDR1 is LNHDA and CDR2 SQIVND (reference sequence). The CDR3 sequence is 13 residues long.

The table lists this clone with a count of one. The chain links TRBV5-1 to TRBJ2-1; 8 bases align to TRBD1. The CDR3 extends over 15 amino acids. Germline-derived CDR1 and CDR2 are SGHRS and YFSETQ. V lost 2 bases and J lost 3; bases outside the gene matches: 4. The CDR3 DNA sequence: TGCGCCAGCAGCTTTGACAGGGGCCTCTACAATGAGCAGTTCTTC. Its translation: CASSFDRGLYNEQFF.

V and J are TRBV28 and TRBJ2-5; 7 bases map to TRBD1. The CDR3 consists of 14 residues. Germline CDR1 reads MDHEN; CDR2 reads SYDVKM. Losses at the gene ends were 2 bases for V and 5 bases for J; bases not matched to a gene: 5. CDR3 sequence (DNA): TGTGCCAGCAGTTTAGGAGACAGGGTTGAGACCCAGTACTTC. This translates into CASSLGDRVETQYF.

This rearrangement joins TRBV14 to TRBJ1-2; D not resolved. In germline, CDR1 is SGHDN, CDR2 FVKESK. This CDR3 is built from 12 residues. V lost 4 bases to trimming and J lost 8 bases, with 11 bases between them. CDR3 in amino acids: CASSPRSRGYTF. For the CDR3, the DNA is TGTGCCAGCAGCCCGAGGAGCAGGGGCTACACCTTC. Together with reference TRBV14 and TRBJ1-2, the CDR3 gives the full variable domain: EAGVTQFPSHSVIEKGQTVTLRCDPISGHDNLYWYRRVMGKEIKFLLHFVKESKQDESGMPNNRFLAERTGGTYSTLKVQPAELEDSGVYFCASSPRSRGYTFGSGTRLTVV.

The chain carries TRBV27 and TRBJ1-1; D remains ambiguous. V dropped 2 bases and J dropped 8 bases, with 18 bases sitting between them. CDR1 MNHEY and CDR2 SMNVEV come from the germline V gene (reference sequence). The CDR3 contains 15 residues. This CDR3 is CASSLGGHGLAEAFF. The CDR3 nucleotides are TGTGCCAGCAGTTTAGGAGGGCACGGGCTCGCCGAAGCTTTCTTT.

V gene TRBV9 combines with J gene TRBJ1-4; D may be TRBD1 (5 bases). This CDR3 contains 15 residues. Germline loops: CDR1 SGDLS, CDR2 YYNGEE. Trimming removed 0 bases at V and 12 bases at J, with 18 bases between. The CDR3 loop is CASSVATGGVTELFF. In DNA form, the CDR3 reads TGTGCCAGCAGCGTAGCTACAGGTGGGGTGACTGAACTGTTTTTT.

This sequence joins TRBV7-9 and TRBJ2-2; a possible D gene is TRBD1 (6 bases). The V gene lost 1 base and the J gene lost 7 bases, with 10 bases spanning the gap. From germline, CDR1 is SEHNR and CDR2 FQNEAQ (reference sequence). The CDR3 consists of 14 residues. Written as DNA, the CDR3 is TGTGCCAGCAGCTTAGGGACAGTGTACGGGGAGCTGTTTTTT. It encodes CASSLGTVYGELFF. Combining the CDR3 with reference TRBV7-9 and TRBJ2-2 gives the whole variable domain DTGVSQNPRHKITKRGQNVTFRCDPISEHNRLYWYRQTLGQGPEFLTYFQNEAQLEKSRLLSDRFSAERPKGSFSTLEIQRTEQGDSAMYLCASSLGTVYGELFFGEGSRLTVL.

The chain uses TRBV5-8 and TRBJ1-6; D perhaps matches TRBD1 (6 bases). The germline V gene encodes CDR1 SGHTS and CDR2 YDEGEE. This CDR3 is 13 amino acids long. The V end lost 9 bases, the J end lost 5 bases, and 12 bases lay between the germline ends. As DNA, the CDR3 is TGTGCCACCCAGGGGCTGCATAATTCACCCCTCCACTTT. This sequence encodes CATQGLHNSPLHF.

The chain joins TRBV10-3 to TRBJ1-1; 7 bases fit TRBD1. Germline V gene lookup returns CDR1 ENHRY and CDR2 SYGVKD. The trim removed 6 bases at V and 4 bases at J, leaving 8 bases unmatched. The CDR3 has 14 residues. CDR3 protein: CAIRGTEGGTEAFF. The DNA of the CDR3 is TGTGCCATCAGAGGGACAGAAGGAGGCACTGAAGCTTTCTTT.

The genes are TRBV27 and TRBJ2-1, with TRBD2 matching 10 bases. V was pared by 4 bases and J by 7 bases, with 7 bases of the junction left unmatched. The CDR3 is 15 amino acids. The germline V gene encodes CDR1 MNHEY and CDR2 SMNVEV (reference sequence). This CDR3 is CASSSPGLALNEQFF. For the CDR3, the DNA is TGTGCCAGCAGTTCTCCGGGACTAGCGTTGAATGAGCAGTTCTTC.

V gene TRBV27 combines with J gene TRBJ1-6, with 8 bases that match TRBD1. The CDR3 is made up of 16 amino acids. Trimming at V came to 5 bases and at J to 0 bases, leaving 3 bases not matched to a gene. The germline V gene encodes CDR1 MNHEY and CDR2 SMNVEV (reference sequence). CDR3 DNA: TGTGCCAGCAGTGACAGGGGTAACTCCTATAATTCACCCCTCCACTTT. Protein product: CASSDRGNSYNSPLHF.

This chain uses TRBV15 with TRBJ2-7; tentatively, D is TRBD2 (6 bases). Germline V lookup: CDR1 LNHNV, CDR2 YYDKDF (reference sequence). This CDR3 region has 17 residues. With 4 bases removed from V and 1 base from J, the gap between germline ends came to 20 bases. This CDR3 is CATSIPVPGLTSYEQYF. The DNA for the CDR3 is TGTGCCACCAGCATCCCGGTTCCGGGACTTACTTCCTACGAGCAGTACTTC.

This chain joins TRBV5-6 and TRBJ2-7, with D perhaps matching TRBD1 (5 bases). The CDR3 sequence is 15 residues long. The V end lost 4 bases, the J end lost 4 bases, and 18 bases lay between the germline ends. Germline V gene data show CDR1 as SGHDT and CDR2 as YYEEEE. This chain's CDR3 is CASSRPDKAAYEQYF. DNA of the CDR3: TGTGCCAGCAGCAGACCGGACAAGGCTGCTTACGAGCAGTACTTC.

In its sample, this clone was seen a few times. The chain couples TRBV19 to TRBJ1-1, with D maybe TRBD1 (5 bases). The length of the CDR3 is 12 residues. Germline lookup yields CDR1 LNHDA and CDR2 SQIVND (reference sequence). Trimming took 5 bases from V and 7 from J, leaving 11 bases between them. For the CDR3, the DNA is TGTGCCAGTAGTTTGGGGGAGGTTGAAGCTTTCTTT. Translation: CASSLGEVEAFF.

The gene calls are TRBV5-1 and TRBJ2-3, with TRBD2 identical over 10 bases. This CDR3 region has 16 residues. Trimming cost V 0 bases and J 0 bases; bases outside gene matches: 1. The V gene's germline CDR1 is SGHRS and CDR2 YFSETQ. The CDR3: CASSLGLAGSTDTQYF. The CDR3 nucleotides are TGCGCCAGCAGCTTGGGACTAGCGGGTAGCACAGATACGCAGTATTTT.